This entry is about one TCR beta chain. What it recognizes is unknown. The sample originates from a study of monozygotic twins with inflammatory bowel disease. Notes on the study in general: The analysis yielded no support for one strong signal or clonotype associated with IBD.

Germline-derived CDR1 and CDR2 are SGHTA and FQGTGA. This CDR3 contains 14 residues. Every sample had its cDNA made across eight separate reactions. Via template switching, UMIs carrying a 6-nucleotide sample barcode were introduced. With the 5' RACE reads reprocessed, TCRdb shows one record per CDR3 protein and no DNA. The ten most abundant clones cover 2.4% of a sample with fewer than 200,000 distinct CDR3 sequences. Sequenced material: blood. The TCR comes from a human donor with ulcerative colitis or Crohn's disease, or a healthy co-twin of an affected twin (not recorded which). The V gene is TRBV7-3, the J gene TRBJ2-7; TCRdb designates TRBD2, a call that cannot be tested without DNA. CDR3: CASSALAGGGEQYF. Looking up the rest from reference TRBV7-3 and TRBJ2-7 gives the full variable domain: GAGVSQTPSNKVTEKGKYVELRCDPISGHTALYWYRQSLGQGPEFLIYFQGTGAADDSGLPNDRFFAVRPEGSVSTLKIQRTERGDSAVYLCASSALAGGGEQYFGPGTRLTVT.